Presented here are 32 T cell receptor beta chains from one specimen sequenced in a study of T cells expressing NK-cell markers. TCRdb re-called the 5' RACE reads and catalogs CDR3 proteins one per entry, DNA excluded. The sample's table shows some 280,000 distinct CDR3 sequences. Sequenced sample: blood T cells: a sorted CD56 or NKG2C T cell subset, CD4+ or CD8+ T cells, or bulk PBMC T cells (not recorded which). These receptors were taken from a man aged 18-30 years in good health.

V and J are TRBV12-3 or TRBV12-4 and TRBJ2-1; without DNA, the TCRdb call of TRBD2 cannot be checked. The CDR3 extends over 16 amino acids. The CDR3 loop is CASSRGGPYSYNEQFF.

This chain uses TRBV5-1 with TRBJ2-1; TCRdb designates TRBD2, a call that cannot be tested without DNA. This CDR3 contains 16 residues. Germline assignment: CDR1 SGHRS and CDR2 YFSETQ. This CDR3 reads CASSAGERYPYNEQFF.

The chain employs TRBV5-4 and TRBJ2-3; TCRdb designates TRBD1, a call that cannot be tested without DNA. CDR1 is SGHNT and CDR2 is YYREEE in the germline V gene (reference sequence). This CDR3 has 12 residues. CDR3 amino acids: CASSLWGDTQYF.

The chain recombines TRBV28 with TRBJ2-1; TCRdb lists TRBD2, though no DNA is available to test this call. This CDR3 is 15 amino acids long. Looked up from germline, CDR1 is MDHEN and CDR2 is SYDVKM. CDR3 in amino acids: CASSAASGLTNEQFF.

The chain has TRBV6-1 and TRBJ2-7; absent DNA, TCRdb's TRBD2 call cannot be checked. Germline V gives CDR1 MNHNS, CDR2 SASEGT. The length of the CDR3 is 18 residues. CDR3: CASSGSGLAGGVTYEQYF.

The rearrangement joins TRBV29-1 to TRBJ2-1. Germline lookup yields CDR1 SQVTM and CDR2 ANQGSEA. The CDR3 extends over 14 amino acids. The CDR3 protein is CSVEQRSSYNEQFF.

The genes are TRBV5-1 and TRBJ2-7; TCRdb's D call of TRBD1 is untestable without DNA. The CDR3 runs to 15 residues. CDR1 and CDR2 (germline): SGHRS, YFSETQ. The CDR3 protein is CASSTTLPDQGEKYF.

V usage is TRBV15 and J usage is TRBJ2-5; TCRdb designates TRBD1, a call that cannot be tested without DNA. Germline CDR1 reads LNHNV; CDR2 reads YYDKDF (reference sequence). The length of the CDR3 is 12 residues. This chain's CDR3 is CATSTGRETQYF.

The CDR3 spells CASRIGTGEEKLFF. The chain couples TRBV5-1 to TRBJ1-4; the TRBD1 assignment by TCRdb is unverifiable without DNA. In germline, CDR1 is SGHRS, CDR2 YFSETQ. CDR3 length equals 14 residues.

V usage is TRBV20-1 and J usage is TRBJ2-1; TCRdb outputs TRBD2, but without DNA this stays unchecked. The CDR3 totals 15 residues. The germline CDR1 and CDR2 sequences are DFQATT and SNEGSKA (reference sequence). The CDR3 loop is CSARDQTRTYNEQFF.

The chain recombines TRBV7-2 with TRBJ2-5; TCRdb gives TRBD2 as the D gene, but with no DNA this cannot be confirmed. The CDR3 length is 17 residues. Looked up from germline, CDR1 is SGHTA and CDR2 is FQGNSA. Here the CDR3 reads CASSLTSGRAISETQYF.

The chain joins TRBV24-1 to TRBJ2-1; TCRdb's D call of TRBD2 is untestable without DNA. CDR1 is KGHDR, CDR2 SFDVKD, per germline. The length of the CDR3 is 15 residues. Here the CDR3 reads CATSDLAEEGNEQFF.

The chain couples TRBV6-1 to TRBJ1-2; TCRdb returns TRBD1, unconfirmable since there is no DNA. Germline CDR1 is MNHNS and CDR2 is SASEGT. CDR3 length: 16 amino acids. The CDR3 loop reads CASSKQIGQGASGYTF.

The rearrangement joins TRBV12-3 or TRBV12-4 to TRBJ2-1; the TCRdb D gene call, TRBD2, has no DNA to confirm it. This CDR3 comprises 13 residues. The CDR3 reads CASSFGSSNEQFF.

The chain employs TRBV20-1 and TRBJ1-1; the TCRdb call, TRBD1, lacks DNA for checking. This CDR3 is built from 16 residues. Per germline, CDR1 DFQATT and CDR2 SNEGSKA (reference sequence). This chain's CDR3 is CSARDFLRGTDTEAFF.

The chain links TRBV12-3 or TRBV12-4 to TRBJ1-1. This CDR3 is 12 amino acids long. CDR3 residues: CASSFHLTEAFF.

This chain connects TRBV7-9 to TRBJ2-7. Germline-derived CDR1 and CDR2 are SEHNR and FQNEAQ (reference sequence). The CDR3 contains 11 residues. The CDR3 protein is CASSSYNEQYF.

The CDR3 protein is CSVDGGREAGELFF. The chain links TRBV29-1 to TRBJ2-2; TCRdb reports TRBD1, a call that lacks DNA to check it against. Germline values: CDR1 SQVTM, CDR2 ANQGSEA. The CDR3 has 14 amino acids.

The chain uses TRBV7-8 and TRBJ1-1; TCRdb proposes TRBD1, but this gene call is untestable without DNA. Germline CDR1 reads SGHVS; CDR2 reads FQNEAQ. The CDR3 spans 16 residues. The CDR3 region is CASSSPAGGLNTEAFF.

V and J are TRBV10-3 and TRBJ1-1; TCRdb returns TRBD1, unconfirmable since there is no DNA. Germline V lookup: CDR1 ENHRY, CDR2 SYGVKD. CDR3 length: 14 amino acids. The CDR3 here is CAISDRTVLSEAFF.

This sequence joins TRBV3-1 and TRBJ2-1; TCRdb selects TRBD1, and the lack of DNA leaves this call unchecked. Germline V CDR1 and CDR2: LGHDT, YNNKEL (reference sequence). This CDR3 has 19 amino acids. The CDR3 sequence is CASSQIWAGGAVWNNEQFF.

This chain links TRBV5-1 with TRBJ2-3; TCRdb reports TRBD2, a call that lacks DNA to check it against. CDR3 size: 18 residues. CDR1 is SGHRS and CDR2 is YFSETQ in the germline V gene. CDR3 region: CASSLAGLAGGSTDTQYF.

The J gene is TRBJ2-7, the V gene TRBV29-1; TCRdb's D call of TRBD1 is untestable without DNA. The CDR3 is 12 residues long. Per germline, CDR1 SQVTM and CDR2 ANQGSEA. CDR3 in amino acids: CSVGDARYEQYF.

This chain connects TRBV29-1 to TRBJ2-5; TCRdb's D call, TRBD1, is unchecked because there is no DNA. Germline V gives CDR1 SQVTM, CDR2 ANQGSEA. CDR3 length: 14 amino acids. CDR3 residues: CSVGPRQIQETQYF.

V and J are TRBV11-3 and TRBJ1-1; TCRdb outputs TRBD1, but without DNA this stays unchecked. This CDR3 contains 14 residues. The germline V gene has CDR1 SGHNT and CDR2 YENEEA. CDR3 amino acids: CASSARQANTEAFF.

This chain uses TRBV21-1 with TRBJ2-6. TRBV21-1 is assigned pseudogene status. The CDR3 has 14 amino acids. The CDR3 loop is CASREGAGANVLTF.

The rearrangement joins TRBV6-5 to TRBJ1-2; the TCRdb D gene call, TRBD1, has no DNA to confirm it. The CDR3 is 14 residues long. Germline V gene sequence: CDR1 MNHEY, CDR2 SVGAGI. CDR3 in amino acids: CASSYSWTGGGYTF.

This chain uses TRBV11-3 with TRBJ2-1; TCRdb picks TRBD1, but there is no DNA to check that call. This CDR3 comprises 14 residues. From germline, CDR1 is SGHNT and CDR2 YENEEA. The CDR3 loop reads CASSPGRANNEQFF.

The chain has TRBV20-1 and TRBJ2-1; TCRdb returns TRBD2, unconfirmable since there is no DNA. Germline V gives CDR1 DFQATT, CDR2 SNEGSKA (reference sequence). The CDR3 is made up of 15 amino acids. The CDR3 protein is CSAGGTSGSMNEQFF.

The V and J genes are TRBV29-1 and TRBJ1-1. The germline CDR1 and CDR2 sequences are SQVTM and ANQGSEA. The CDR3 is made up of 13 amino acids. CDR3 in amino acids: CSVVRLMNTEAFF.

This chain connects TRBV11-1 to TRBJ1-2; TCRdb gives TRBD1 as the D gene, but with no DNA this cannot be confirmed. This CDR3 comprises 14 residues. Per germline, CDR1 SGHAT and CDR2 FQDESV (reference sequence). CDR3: CASSSQGEASGYTF.

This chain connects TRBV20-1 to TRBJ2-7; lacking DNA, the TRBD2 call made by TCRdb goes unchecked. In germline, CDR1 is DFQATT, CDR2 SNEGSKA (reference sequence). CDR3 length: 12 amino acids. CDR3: CSARDRGRQQYF.